Sequencing of this TCR beta chain was carried out in a study of blood T cell repertoires in COVID-19. Across the whole study: COVID-19 samples collected from the United States, Italy and Spain covered acute and convalescent phases. In each case, the material was cDNA or gDNA derived from T cells, B-cell-depleted T cells, or PBMCs.

Original methodology: Reference gene primer amplification yielded estimated nucleated cell counts. Generated by immunoSEQ multiplex PCR, the TCRdb table keeps only in-frame clones and is missing some. D and trimming were read from the DNA, whereas the V and J calls and clone size are those reported in that table. The sample has roughly 140,000 clones; approximately 81% are singletons. Remarks on this clone: Other DNA sequences of this sample code for an identical CDR3.

Germline-derived CDR1 and CDR2 are SGHRS and YFSETQ. Trimming removed 4 bases at V and 1 base at J, with 8 bases between. This CDR3 has 13 amino acids. The sample was peripheral blood. The J gene is TRBJ1-1, the V gene TRBV5-1; D is ambiguous. The clonotype comes from a human donor in a cohort sampled during active COVID-19. In DNA form, the CDR3 reads TGCGCCAGCAGCCTTGCAGGGAACACTGAAGCTTTCTTT. Its translation: CASSLAGNTEAFF.